This TCR beta chain stems from a study of blood T cell repertoires in COVID-19. The overall study: Samples representing acute and convalescent COVID-19 were sourced from the United States, Italy and Spain. The cDNA or gDNA used as material had been derived from T cells, B-cell-depleted T cells, or PBMCs.

Clones were read by immunoSEQ multiplex PCR, and TCRdb kept only the in-frame ones, dropping some. The data hold 250,000 to 300,000 clones, with roughly 89% observed a single time. Seattle-derived patients entered the study during active infection and were followed longitudinally. This clone was observed once. This CDR3 region has 13 residues. Germline V lookup: CDR1 SGDLS, CDR2 YYNGEE. With 2 bases removed from V and 7 bases from J, the gap between germline ends came to 12 bases. The sample consisted of peripheral blood. The chain couples TRBV9 to TRBJ1-2; D not certain. This TCR was recovered from a woman aged 55-69 years with COVID-19, enrolled during active disease. The DNA for the CDR3 is TGTGCCAGCAGCGTGGACCCACGGGGTGGCTACACCTTC. Its translation: CASSVDPRGGYTF.